This passage covers 10 T cell receptor beta chains from one sample sequenced in a study of spatial heterogeneity in lung cancer. Using its own MiXCR run on the 5' RACE reads, TCRdb lists one record per CDR3 protein. This sample carries approximately 27,000 distinct CDR3 sequences, around 6% of them seen once, and the ten largest clones take more than 20%. Stated time point: blood at routine non-recurrence follow-up after resection. Sequencing of whole RNA from tumor, nontumor lung or frozen PBMC involved no sorting. The sequences come from PBMCs, collected at follow-up. Receptors originate from a male donor with early-stage non-small cell lung cancer.

This chain connects TRBV19 to TRBJ1-6, with 9 bases matching TRBD1. Germline CDR1 LNHDA, CDR2 SQIVND (reference sequence). V shed 9 bases, J shed 4 bases, and the junction held 10 bases outside the gene matches. This CDR3 has 16 residues. The CDR3 region has the DNA TGTGCCAGCTCCTTGGGACAGGGCAGATATAATTCACCCCTCCACTTT. Translated, it gives CASSLGQGRYNSPLHF.

This clonotype showed up just a few times. V usage is TRBV11-3 and J usage is TRBJ1-2, with a tentative D call TRBD1 (6 bases). The CDR3 is 13 amino acids. V lost 0 bases and J lost 10, with 12 bases in between. CDR1 and CDR2 (germline): SGHNT, YENEEA. CDR3 sequence reads: CASSLERGLFYTF. CDR3 DNA sequence: TGTGCCAGCAGCTTAGAACGGGGGCTTTTCTACACCTTC.

This clonotype was picked up many times. The V and J genes are TRBV29-1 and TRBJ2-1, with 12 bases lining up with TRBD1. The CDR3 is 15 residues long. With 7 bases clipped from V and 2 bases from J, the junction kept 6 bases outside the gene matches. The germline V gene encodes CDR1 SQVTM and CDR2 ANQGSEA. The CDR3 loop is CSAAGQGAAYNEQFF. The DNA for the CDR3 is TGCAGCGCCGCGGGACAGGGGGCGGCCTACAATGAGCAGTTCTTC.

This clonotype was detected ten times or more. The rearrangement links TRBV3-1 to TRBJ1-2; D perhaps matches TRBD1 (6 bases). The CDR3 is 11 amino acids. Per germline, CDR1 LGHDT and CDR2 YNNKEL (reference sequence). Trimming pared 9 bases from V and 5 bases from J, leaving 10 bases between. The CDR3 nucleotides read TGTGCCAGTGGACAGACATATGGCTACACCTTC. It codes for CASGQTYGYTF.

This clonotype was picked up a small number of times. This rearrangement joins TRBV20-1 to TRBJ1-2, with TRBD1 as a possible D gene (5 bases). The CDR3 contains 17 residues. The V end was cut by 3 bases, the J end by 0 bases, with 20 bases between. Germline CDR1 reads DFQATT; CDR2 reads SNEGSKA (reference sequence). CDR3 coding DNA: TGCAGTGCTAGGACCGGCCACGGTCAGGGTCCTAACTATGGCTACACCTTC. Its protein product is CSARTGHGQGPNYGYTF.

This clonotype appeared many times. The chain joins TRBV30 to TRBJ1-5, with TRBD1 identical over 7 bases. CDR3 length equals 14 residues. Germline CDR1 GTSNPN, CDR2 SVGIG (reference sequence). V trimming: 2 bases; J trimming: 6 bases; junction bases outside the gene matches: 7. CDR3 region: CAWSMGTEVQPQHF. Written as DNA, the CDR3 is TGTGCCTGGAGTATGGGGACAGAAGTTCAGCCCCAGCATTTT.

There are a few counts of this clonotype. The chain links TRBV7-9 to TRBJ2-7; D remains ambiguous. Germline V gene data show CDR1 as SEHNR and CDR2 as FQNEAQ (reference sequence). The length of the CDR3 is 14 residues. The V end lost 6 bases, the J end lost 0 bases, and 12 bases lay between the germline ends. The CDR3 is CASRRDTDSYEQYF. The CDR3 nucleotides are TGTGCCAGCAGACGCGACACCGACTCCTACGAGCAGTACTTC.

This clonotype was counted at least ten times. The chain carries TRBV20-1 and TRBJ1-5; D unresolved. Trimming cost V 0 bases and J 7 bases, with 16 bases left between them. This CDR3 is 15 amino acids long. The germline V gene has CDR1 DFQATT and CDR2 SNEGSKA (reference sequence). CDR3 sequence reads: CSARDFAGGGQPQHF. The CDR3 DNA reads as TGCAGTGCTAGAGATTTCGCAGGAGGAGGACAGCCCCAGCATTTT.

This clonotype was counted at least ten times. The chain links TRBV19 to TRBJ1-2; TRBD1 matches at 8 bases. V gave up 5 bases and J gave up 0 bases; unmatched junction bases: 11. Germline CDR1 is LNHDA and CDR2 is SQIVND (reference sequence). The CDR3 covers 17 residues. The CDR3 loop is CASSPWTGQLTNYGYTF. The CDR3 nucleotides read TGTGCCAGTAGTCCCTGGACAGGGCAACTTACTAACTATGGCTACACCTTC.

V usage is TRBV10-3 and J usage is TRBJ2-2; TRBD1 is a possible D gene (6 bases). V was pared by 6 bases and J by 3 bases, with 11 bases between. Germline CDR1 reads ENHRY; CDR2 reads SYGVKD. The CDR3 runs to 14 residues. In nucleotides, the CDR3 is TGTGCCATCAGGGCAGGGGAAGACACCGGGGAGCTGTTTTTT. Its translation: CAIRAGEDTGELFF.